What follows is one T cell receptor (beta chain) and its context. No antigen is known for it. V shed 3 bases, J shed 1 base, and the junction held 13 bases outside the gene matches. The CDR3 has 18 residues. Germline CDR1 is MNHEY and CDR2 is SMNVEV (reference sequence). The table came from immunoSEQ multiplex PCR; TCRdb's copy has only in-frame clones and leaves some out. The sample carries approximately 60,000 clones, around 80% recorded once. These data originate in a study of siplizumab effects on memory and regulatory T cells. Study results and caveats: Mappable alloreactive CD4+ clones were on average about 62% Treg-derived with siplizumab, roughly 30% in controls. Alloreactive sequences tracing back to unstimulated CD4+ memory cells were significantly reduced by siplizumab.

The rearrangement links TRBV27 to TRBJ2-5; 8 bases line up with TRBD1. The sample was memory CD4+ T cells sorted from blood. This clonotype originated in a human donor in good health. CDR3 amino acids: CASSFSASTGAFQETQYF. The CDR3 nucleotides read TGTGCCAGCAGTTTTTCCGCCTCGACAGGGGCCTTCCAAGAGACCCAGTACTTC.